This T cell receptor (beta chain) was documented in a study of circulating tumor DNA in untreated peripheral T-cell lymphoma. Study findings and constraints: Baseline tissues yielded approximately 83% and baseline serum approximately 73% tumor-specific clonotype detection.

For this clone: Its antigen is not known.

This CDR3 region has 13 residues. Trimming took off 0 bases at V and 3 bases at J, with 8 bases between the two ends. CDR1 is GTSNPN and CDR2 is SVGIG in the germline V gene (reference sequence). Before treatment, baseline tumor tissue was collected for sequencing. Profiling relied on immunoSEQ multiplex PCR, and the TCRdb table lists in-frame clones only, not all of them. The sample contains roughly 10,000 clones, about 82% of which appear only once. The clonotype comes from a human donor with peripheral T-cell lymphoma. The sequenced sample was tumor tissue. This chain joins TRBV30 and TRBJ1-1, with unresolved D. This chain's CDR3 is CAWSVPGDTEAFF. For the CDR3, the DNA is TGTGCCTGGAGTGTACCTGGGGACACTGAAGCTTTCTTT.